The 23 T cell receptor beta chains given below trace back to one sample, sequenced in a study of PD-1 blockade in classical Hodgkin lymphoma. Following autologous stem cell transplantation, relapse occurred in every patient, and exposure to brentuximab vedotin varied. Using immunoSEQ multiplex PCR, the repertoire was profiled, and TCRdb retains in-frame clones only, with some absent. The sample lists roughly 38,000 clones, 70% to 90% occurring once. The material was peripheral blood mononuclear cells (PBMCs), obtained before the second cycle of nivolumab. The receptor source for this set is a human donor with classical Hodgkin lymphoma.

V is TRBV4-1 and J is TRBJ2-3; 8 bases fit TRBD2. This CDR3 has 16 residues. Unmatched junction bases numbered 8, after V lost 1 base and J lost 5 bases. CDR1 MGHRA and CDR2 YSYEKL come from the germline V gene. The CDR3 coding sequence is TGCGCCAGCAGCCAAGTAGGAAGCGGGAGTGTAGATACGCAGTATTTT. It codes for CASSQVGSGSVDTQYF.

This clone was counted only a few times. V usage is TRBV28 and J usage is TRBJ1-2; 9 bases line up with TRBD1. CDR3 length equals 16 residues. CDR1 and CDR2 from the germline V gene are MDHEN and SYDVKM. V trimming: 5 bases; J trimming: 0 bases; junction bases outside the gene matches: 7. The CDR3 nucleotides are TGTGCCAGCAGTGACGACAGGGGGTGGTCTAACTATGGCTACACCTTC. Translated, it gives CASSDDRGWSNYGYTF.

The rearrangement links TRBV4-2 to TRBJ2-5; 8 bases are a match to TRBD1. Trimming took 4 bases from V and 4 from J; bases not matched to a gene: 5. Per the germline V gene, CDR1 is LGHNA and CDR2 is YNFKEQ. The CDR3 runs 14 residues. For the CDR3, the DNA is TGTGCCAGCAGCCGTATAACAGGGGGAGAGACCCAGTACTTC. It encodes CASSRITGGETQYF.

The rearrangement uses TRBV27 and TRBJ1-3; D ambiguous. The CDR3 runs to 14 residues. Trimming left V 2 bases short and J 2 bases short, with 7 bases between. In germline, CDR1 is MNHEY, CDR2 SMNVEV (reference sequence). CDR3 sequence: CASSLNGAGNTIYF. The DNA of the CDR3 is TGTGCCAGCAGTTTAAACGGGGCTGGAAACACCATATATTTT.

CDR3 nucleotide sequence: TGTGCCAGCAGCTTAGCAGGGGCCTCGTTTTCATACTATGAAAAACTGTTTTTT. Translating gives CASSLAGASFSYYEKLFF. The rearrangement joins TRBV7-8 to TRBJ1-4, with D perhaps TRBD1 (5 bases). With 0 bases removed from V and 6 bases from J, the gap between germline ends came to 20 bases. Germline V CDR1 and CDR2: SGHVS, FQNEAQ. The length of the CDR3 is 18 residues.

This chain connects TRBV19 to TRBJ1-5; 8 bases line up with TRBD1. V lost 5 bases and J lost 6; bases outside the gene matches: 9. This CDR3 has 15 amino acids. CDR1 is LNHDA, CDR2 SQIVND, per germline (reference sequence). CDR3 nucleotides: TGTGCCAGTAGTGCATGGGACAGGACTACTCAGCCCCAGCATTTT. It codes for CASSAWDRTTQPQHF.

This clone has just one count. The chain links TRBV19 to TRBJ2-6; D is unclear. V lost 6 bases to trimming and J lost 1 base, with 7 bases between them. Germline lookup yields CDR1 LNHDA and CDR2 SQIVND (reference sequence). This CDR3 region has 14 residues. The CDR3, as DNA: TGTGCCAGTAGCCCATTTTCTGGGGCCAACGTCCTGACTTTC. This translates into CASSPFSGANVLTF. Together with reference TRBV19 and TRBJ2-6, the CDR3 gives the full variable domain: DGGITQSPKYLFRKEGQNVTLSCEQNLNHDAMYWYRQDPGQGLRLIYYSQIVNDFQKGDIAEGYSVSREKKESFPLTVTSAQKNPTAFYLCASSPFSGANVLTFGAGSRLTVL.

This chain connects TRBV6-6 to TRBJ1-5, with D possibly matching TRBD1 (6 bases). The CDR3 is 16 amino acids. The germline CDR1 and CDR2 sequences are MNHNY and SVGAGI (reference sequence). With 6 bases removed from V and 6 bases from J, the gap between germline ends came to 21 bases. CDR3 residues: CASRNIRRGASQPQHF. CDR3 sequence (DNA): TGTGCCAGCAGGAATATCCGCCGGGGGGCGAGTCAGCCCCAGCATTTT.

The rearrangement uses TRBV5-1 and TRBJ2-5, with D maybe TRBD1 (5 bases). Germline V lookup: CDR1 SGHRS, CDR2 YFSETQ. V lost 4 bases to trimming and J lost 1 base, with 8 bases between them. This CDR3 is built from 13 residues. CDR3 sequence: CASSPGAQETQYF. For the CDR3, the DNA is TGCGCCAGCAGCCCTGGGGCCCAAGAGACCCAGTACTTC.

The genes are TRBV2 and TRBJ1-3, with D maybe TRBD1 (6 bases). From germline, CDR1 is SNHLY and CDR2 FYNNEI. The CDR3 totals 15 residues. V was pared by 5 bases and J by 3 bases, with 14 bases between. The CDR3 is CASSRTGLGGNTIYF. DNA for the CDR3: TGTGCCAGCAGTCGTACAGGGCTAGGTGGAAACACCATATATTTT.

This chain links TRBV5-4 with TRBJ1-4; no definite D call. The V gene's germline CDR1 is SGHNT and CDR2 YYREEE (reference sequence). The CDR3 contains 14 residues. Trimming left V 4 bases short and J 5 bases short, with 12 bases between. For the CDR3, the DNA is TGTGCCAGCAGCCCAAAGGACGGAAATGAAAAACTGTTTTTT. Translation: CASSPKDGNEKLFF.

This rearrangement joins TRBV5-1 to TRBJ2-1, with D possibly TRBD1 on 5 matching bases. The CDR3 has 11 residues. The V end lost 3 bases, the J end lost 15 bases, and 13 bases lay between the germline ends. CDR1 and CDR2 from the germline V gene are SGHRS and YFSETQ. The CDR3 DNA reads TGCGCCAGCAGCTCGGACAAACGCCGGTTCTTC. It encodes CASSSDKRRFF. Combining the CDR3 with reference TRBV5-1 and TRBJ2-1 gives the whole variable domain KAGVTQTPRYLIKTRGQQVTLSCSPISGHRSVSWYQQTPGQGLQFLFEYFSETQRNKGNFPGRFSGRQFSNSRSEMNVSTLELGDSALYLCASSSDKRRFFGPGTRLTVL.

The chain combines TRBV6-6 with TRBJ2-7; TRBD1 agrees at 10 bases. The CDR3 spans 15 residues. The V gene end was trimmed by 0 bases and the J gene end by 6 bases; junction bases not matched to a gene: 5. Germline V gene lookup returns CDR1 MNHNY and CDR2 SVGAGI (reference sequence). This CDR3 reads CASSYSGQGRREQYF. Written as DNA, the CDR3 is TGTGCCAGCAGTTACTCGGGACAGGGGCGGCGCGAGCAGTACTTC.

V gene TRBV5-5 combines with J gene TRBJ1-5; tentative D call: TRBD1 (6 bases). The V gene lost 4 bases and the J gene lost 7 bases, with 18 bases spanning the gap. The CDR3 runs 15 residues. Per germline, CDR1 SGHKS and CDR2 YYEKEE (reference sequence). CDR3 DNA sequence: TGTGCCAGCAGCCTGGTGGCAGGGGTTGGGCAGCCCCAGCATTTT. Translation gives CASSLVAGVGQPQHF.

V usage is TRBV28 and J usage is TRBJ1-5; no definite D call. The CDR3 is made up of 16 amino acids. Looked up from germline, CDR1 is MDHEN and CDR2 is SYDVKM. The V end lost 3 bases, the J end lost 7 bases, and 19 bases lay between the germline ends. The CDR3 DNA reads as TGTGCCAGCAGTTTGCCGACGGACGCGGTAGAGCAGCCCCAGCATTTT. Its translation is CASSLPTDAVEQPQHF.

This sequence joins TRBV27 and TRBJ1-1; D might be TRBD1 (6 bases). The germline CDR1 and CDR2 sequences are MNHEY and SMNVEV (reference sequence). The CDR3 length is 17 residues. V was pared by 3 bases and J by 3 bases, with 20 bases between. The CDR3 reads CASSFRGRGPGDTEAFF. The CDR3 DNA sequence: TGTGCCAGCAGTTTTAGGGGCCGGGGCCCAGGGGACACTGAAGCTTTCTTT.

This clone came up once. The rearrangement joins TRBV9 to TRBJ2-2, with D possibly being TRBD2 (6 bases). V was shortened by 4 bases and J by 1 base, with 11 bases between the two germline ends. CDR1 and CDR2 (germline): SGDLS, YYNGEE. This CDR3 comprises 15 residues. The CDR3 sequence is CASSNPGLNTGELFF. CDR3 bases: TGTGCCAGCAGCAACCCGGGACTGAACACCGGGGAGCTGTTTTTT. Full variable domain (rest looked up from reference TRBV9 and TRBJ2-2): DSGVTQTPKHLITATGQRVTLRCSPRSGDLSVYWYQQSLDQGLQFLIQYYNGEERAKGNILERFSAQQFPDLHSELNLSSLELGDSALYFCASSNPGLNTGELFFGEGSRLTVL.

The chain links TRBV6-4 to TRBJ2-2; the D call may be TRBD1 or TRBD2 (5 bases each). This CDR3 contains 14 residues. V was cut by 8 bases and J by 2 bases, with 12 bases left in between. Germline V lookup: CDR1 MRHNA, CDR2 SNTAGT. The CDR3 loop reads CASGSGTNTGELFF. CDR3 DNA sequence: TGTGCCAGCGGCTCCGGGACCAACACCGGGGAGCTGTTTTTT.

This chain uses TRBV7-6 with TRBJ2-1, with 7 bases identical to TRBD1. Germline CDR1 is SGHVS and CDR2 is FNYEAQ. CDR3 length: 13 residues. Trimming at V came to 5 bases and at J to 9 bases, leaving 7 bases not matched to a gene. DNA for the CDR3: TGTGCCAGCAGCCGAGAAGGGGGCGGTGAGCAGTTCTTC. Translating it yields CASSREGGGEQFF.

The chain uses TRBV19 and TRBJ2-1, with TRBD2 matching over 7 bases. CDR3 length: 16 residues. The V and J ends lost 4 bases and 2 bases, in that order; junction bases with no gene match: 8. Germline lookup yields CDR1 LNHDA and CDR2 SQIVND (reference sequence). The CDR3 coding sequence is TGTGCCAGTAGTAAGGTGGGAGGGCTCGCCTACAATGAGCAGTTCTTC. Protein: CASSKVGGLAYNEQFF.

The gene calls are TRBV5-5 and TRBJ2-7, with D hard to call. Germline CDR1 is SGHKS and CDR2 is YYEKEE (reference sequence). The CDR3 runs 13 residues. Trimming took 4 bases from V and 2 from J, leaving 10 bases between them. CDR3 bases: TGTGCCAGCAGCACAACACTGGCCTACGAGCAGTACTTC. Translated: CASSTTLAYEQYF. Full variable domain (remainder filled in from reference TRBV5-5 and TRBJ2-7): DAGVTQSPTHLIKTRGQQVTLRCSPISGHKSVSWYQQVLGQGPQFIFQYYEKEERGRGNFPDRFSARQFPNYSSELNVNALLLGDSALYLCASSTTLAYEQYFGPGTRLTVT.

This clone was counted only a few times. V is TRBV4-1 and J is TRBJ2-3; possible D gene TRBD2, 6 bases. Germline CDR1 MGHRA, CDR2 YSYEKL. Between the trimmed V and J ends, which lost 0 bases and 4 bases, there was a span of 17 bases. The CDR3 has 17 residues. As DNA, the CDR3 is TGCGCCAGCAGCCAAGATTTGGTACTACGGGAGCCAGATACGCAGTATTTT. It yields the protein CASSQDLVLREPDTQYF.

The genes are TRBV2 and TRBJ2-1, with 8 bases fitting TRBD1. CDR1 is SNHLY, CDR2 FYNNEI, per germline. With 3 bases clipped from V and 7 bases from J, the junction kept 8 bases outside the gene matches. The length of the CDR3 is 15 residues. The CDR3 sequence is CASSESRTGRNEQFF. The CDR3 DNA sequence: TGTGCCAGCAGTGAGAGCAGGACAGGGAGAAATGAGCAGTTCTTC.